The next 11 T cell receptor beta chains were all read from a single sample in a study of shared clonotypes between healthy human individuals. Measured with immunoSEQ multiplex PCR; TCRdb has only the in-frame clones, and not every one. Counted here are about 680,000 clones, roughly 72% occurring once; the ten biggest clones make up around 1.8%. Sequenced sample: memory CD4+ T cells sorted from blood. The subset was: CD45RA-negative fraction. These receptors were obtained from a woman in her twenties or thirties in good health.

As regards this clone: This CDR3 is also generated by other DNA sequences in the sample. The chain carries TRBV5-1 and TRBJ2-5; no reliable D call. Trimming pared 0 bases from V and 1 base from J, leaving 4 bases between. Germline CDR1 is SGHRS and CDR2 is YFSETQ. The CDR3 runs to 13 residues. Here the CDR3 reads CASSLGRQETQYF. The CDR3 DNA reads TGCGCCAGCAGCTTGGGGCGCCAAGAGACCCAGTACTTC.

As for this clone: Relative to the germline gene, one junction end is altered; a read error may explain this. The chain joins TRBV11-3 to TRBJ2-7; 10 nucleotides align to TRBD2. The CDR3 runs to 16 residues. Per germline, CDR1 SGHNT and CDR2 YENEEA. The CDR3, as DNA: TGTGCCAGGCTTAGATTTCGGAAAGCGGGAGGGCGTGAGCAGTGCTTC. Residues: CARLRFRKAGGREQCF.

The CDR3 here is CASTELRGVYTGELFF. Here the CDR3 DNA reads TGTGCCAGCACCGAGCTGCGGGGGGTATATACCGGGGAGCTGTTTTTT. The gene calls are TRBV7-9 and TRBJ2-2; TRBD2 aligns across 8 bases. Germline assignment: CDR1 SEHNR and CDR2 FQNEAQ (reference sequence). The CDR3 is made up of 16 amino acids. V shed 7 bases, J shed 5 bases, and the junction held 12 bases outside the gene matches.

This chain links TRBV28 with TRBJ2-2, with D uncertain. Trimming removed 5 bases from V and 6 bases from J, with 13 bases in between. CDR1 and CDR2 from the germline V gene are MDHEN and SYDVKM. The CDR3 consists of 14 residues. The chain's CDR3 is CASSRVRFPGELFF. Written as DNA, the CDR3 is TGTGCCAGCAGTCGTGTAAGGTTCCCCGGGGAGCTGTTTTTT.

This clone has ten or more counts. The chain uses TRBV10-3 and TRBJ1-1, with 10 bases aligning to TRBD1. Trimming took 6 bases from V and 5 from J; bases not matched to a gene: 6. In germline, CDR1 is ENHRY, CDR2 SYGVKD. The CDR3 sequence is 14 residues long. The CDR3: CAISPGQGMTEAFF. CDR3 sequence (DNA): TGTGCCATCAGCCCGGGACAGGGGATGACTGAAGCTTTCTTT.

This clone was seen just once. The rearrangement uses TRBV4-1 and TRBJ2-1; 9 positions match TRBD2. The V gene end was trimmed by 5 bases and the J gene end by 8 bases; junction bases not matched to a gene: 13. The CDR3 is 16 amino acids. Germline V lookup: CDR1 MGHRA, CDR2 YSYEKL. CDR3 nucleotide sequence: TGCGCCAGCAGCAAAAAGCTTAGCGGGGGCGTGGATGAGCAGTTCTTC. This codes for CASSKKLSGGVDEQFF.

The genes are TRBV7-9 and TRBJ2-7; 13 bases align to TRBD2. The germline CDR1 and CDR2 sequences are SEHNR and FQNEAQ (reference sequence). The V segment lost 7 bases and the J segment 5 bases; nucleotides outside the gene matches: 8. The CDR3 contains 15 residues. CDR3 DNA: TGTGCCAGCACCCGGACTAGCGGGAGTTATAACGAGCAGTACTTC. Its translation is CASTRTSGSYNEQYF.

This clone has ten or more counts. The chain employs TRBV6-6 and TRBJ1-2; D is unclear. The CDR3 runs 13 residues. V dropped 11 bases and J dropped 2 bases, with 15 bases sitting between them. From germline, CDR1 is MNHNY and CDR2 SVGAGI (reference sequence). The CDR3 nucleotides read TGTGCCGGAGGCGACGGAACAAACTATGGCTACACCTTC. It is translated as CAGGDGTNYGYTF.

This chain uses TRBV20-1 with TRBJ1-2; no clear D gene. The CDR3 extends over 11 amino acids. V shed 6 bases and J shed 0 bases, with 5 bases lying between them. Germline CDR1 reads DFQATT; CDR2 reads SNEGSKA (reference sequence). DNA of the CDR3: TGCAGTGCCCCTACTAACTATGGCTACACCTTC. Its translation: CSAPTNYGYTF.

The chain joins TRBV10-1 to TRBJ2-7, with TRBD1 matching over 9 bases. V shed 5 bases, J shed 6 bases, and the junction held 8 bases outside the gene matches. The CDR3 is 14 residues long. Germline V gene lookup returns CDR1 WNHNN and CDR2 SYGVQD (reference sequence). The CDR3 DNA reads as TGCGCCAGCAGTAGGGACAGGGTGGGCCCCGAGCAGTACTTC. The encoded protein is CASSRDRVGPEQYF.

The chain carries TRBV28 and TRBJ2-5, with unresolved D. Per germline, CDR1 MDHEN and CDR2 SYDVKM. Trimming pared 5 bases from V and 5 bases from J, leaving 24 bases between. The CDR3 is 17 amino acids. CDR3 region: CASSTRSGPTKRETQYF. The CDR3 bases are TGTGCCAGCAGTACTCGATCCGGGCCAACGAAAAGGGAGACCCAGTACTTC. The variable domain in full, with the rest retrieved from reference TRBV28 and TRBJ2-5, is DVKVTQSSRYLVKRTGEKVFLECVQDMDHENMFWYRQDPGLGLRLIYFSYDVKMKEKGDIPEGYSVSREKKERFSLILESASTNQTSMYLCASSTRSGPTKRETQYFGPGTRLLVL.